This T cell receptor beta chain came from a study of shared T cell receptors in the human thymus. Profiled with immunoSEQ multiplex PCR; TCRdb holds only in-frame clones, not every one. The sample has over 650,000 clones, 70% to 90% seen once; the top ten hold just under 0.0095%. The same data also went into a second study, on human thymus T cells. That study reports: Blood and thymic repertoires both appeared biased in V and J gene usage. Related research reported highly overlapping thymic repertoires among unrelated individuals.

The sequence was collected from a boy under two years old with a congenital heart defect. Sequences were obtained from thymocytes.

This CDR3 reads CAIAPGQSYEQYF. The CDR3 coding sequence is TGCGCCATCGCCCCGGGACAAAGCTACGAGCAGTACTTC. The chain carries TRBV5-1 and TRBJ2-7; D is possibly TRBD1 (6 bases). CDR3 length: 13 residues. The germline V gene has CDR1 SGHRS and CDR2 YFSETQ. Trimming took off 9 bases at V and 3 bases at J, with 16 bases between the two ends.